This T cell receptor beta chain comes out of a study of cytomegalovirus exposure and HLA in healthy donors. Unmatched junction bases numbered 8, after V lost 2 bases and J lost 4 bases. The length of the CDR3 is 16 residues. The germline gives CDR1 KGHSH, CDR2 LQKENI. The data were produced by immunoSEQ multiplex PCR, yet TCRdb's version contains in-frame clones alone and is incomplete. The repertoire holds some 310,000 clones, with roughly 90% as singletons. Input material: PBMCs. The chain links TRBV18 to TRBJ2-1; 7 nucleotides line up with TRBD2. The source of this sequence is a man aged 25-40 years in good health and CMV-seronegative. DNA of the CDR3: TGTGCCAGCTCACCAATAAGCGGGGCCGTTTACAATGAGCAGTTCTTC. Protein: CASSPISGAVYNEQFF.